One and the same sample provided the 15 T cell receptor beta chains below, sequenced in a study of T cells in Graves' hyperthyroidism and ophthalmopathy. There were TCR beta CDR3 regions amplified from RNA transcripts. RT-PCR in the first round (using the HTBI primer set) targeted the TCR CDR3. TCRdb processed the multiplex PCR reads anew with MiXCR; each CDR3 protein has one entry. The table lists around 200,000 distinct CDR3 sequences, about a sixth of them singletons. Sample: blood. The receptors come from a woman aged 45 to 65 with Graves' hyperthyroidism.

There are many counts of this clonotype. Written as DNA, the CDR3 is TGTGCCAGCCAGGGGGGACCTAGCACAGATACGCAGTATTTT. Translation gives CASQGGPSTDTQYF. The chain combines TRBV28 with TRBJ2-3; D possibly corresponds to TRBD1 (7 bases). Germline V gene lookup returns CDR1 MDHEN and CDR2 SYDVKM. CDR3 length: 14 residues. V lost 8 bases, J lost 0 bases, and 12 bases lay in between. Full variable domain (missing parts from reference TRBV28 and TRBJ2-3): DVKVTQSSRYLVKRTGEKVFLECVQDMDHENMFWYRQDPGLGLRLIYFSYDVKMKEKGDIPEGYSVSREKKERFSLILESASTNQTSMYLCASQGGPSTDTQYFGPGTRLTVL.

This clonotype turned up a few times. One junction end disagrees with the germline gene, perhaps due to a read error. The CDR3 reads CASRPTGTETLF. The CDR3 nucleotides read TGTGCCAGCAGGCCCACCGGGACAGAAACTCTCTTC. The chain links TRBV6-1 to TRBJ2-1; 7 bases map to TRBD1. This CDR3 comprises 12 residues. Germline-derived CDR1 and CDR2 are MNHNS and SASEGT.

The chain joins TRBV9 to TRBJ1-4; TRBD1 agrees at 7 bases. The CDR3 runs to 15 residues. Germline V CDR1 and CDR2: SGDLS, YYNGEE. J gave up 8 bases and V 3 bases, and 10 bases lay outside the gene matches. CDR3 sequence (DNA): TGTGCCAGCAGCGATAGAGGGGACAGTAACGAAAAACTGTTTTTT. Residues: CASSDRGDSNEKLFF.

This clonotype appeared many times. This sequence joins TRBV5-6 and TRBJ2-1, with D uncertain. The CDR3 totals 12 residues. V was trimmed by 4 bases and J by 9 bases, leaving 11 bases between them. The V gene's germline CDR1 is SGHDT and CDR2 YYEEEE. DNA of the CDR3: TGTGCCAGCAGCCGGGCCCGAACTGAGCAGTTCTTC. It codes for CASSRARTEQFF.

In this sample, this clonotype turned up many times. This chain connects TRBV15 to TRBJ1-1; 10 bases are shared with TRBD1. This CDR3 is 12 amino acids long. Germline V CDR1 and CDR2: LNHNV, YYDKDF (reference sequence). Trimming at V came to 9 bases and at J to 5 bases, leaving 3 bases not matched to a gene. CDR3 in DNA: TGTGCCACGGGACAGGGGTGGACTGAAGCTTTCTTT. Translating it yields CATGQGWTEAFF.

This clonotype was seen at least ten times. The rearrangement joins TRBV7-2 to TRBJ2-7, with D possibly called TRBD1 or TRBD2 (5 bases each). The V end lost 3 bases, the J end lost 4 bases, and 19 bases lay between the germline ends. The CDR3 is made up of 16 amino acids. From germline, CDR1 is SGHTA and CDR2 FQGNSA. The CDR3 region is CASSFVYSSEGYEQYF. The CDR3 nucleotides are TGTGCCAGCAGCTTTGTATACAGCAGCGAGGGGTACGAGCAGTACTTC.

This clonotype has ten or more counts. The J gene is TRBJ2-7, the V gene TRBV20-1; TRBD2 aligns across 10 bases. The CDR3 loop spans 16 amino acids. Germline trimming cut 0 bases from V and 6 bases from J; bases unmatched to any gene: 11. Germline lookup yields CDR1 DFQATT and CDR2 SNEGSKA (reference sequence). CDR3 sequence (DNA): TGCAGTGCTAGAGAGCATAGCGGGGGGCCTGTAGCCGAGCAGTACTTC. As protein: CSAREHSGGPVAEQYF.

Worth noting for this clonotype: The junction differs from germline at one of its ends, possibly a read error. V usage is TRBV5-1 and J usage is TRBJ2-1; no clear D gene. The germline V gene has CDR1 SGHRS and CDR2 YFSETQ. This CDR3 has 14 residues. The chain's CDR3 is CASSLDWSYNEQFF. DNA of the CDR3: TGTGCCAGCAGCTTAGATTGGTCCTACAATGAGCAGTTCTTC. The variable domain in full, with the rest retrieved from reference TRBV5-1 and TRBJ2-1, is KAGVTQTPRYLIKTRGQQVTLSCSPISGHRSVSWYQQTPGQGLQFLFEYFSETQRNKGNFPGRFSGRQFSNSRSEMNVSTLELGDSALYLCASSLDWSYNEQFFGPGTRLTVL.

V and J are TRBV7-3 and TRBJ2-7; possible D gene TRBD2, 6 bases. The V end lost 8 bases, the J end lost 2 bases, and 10 bases lay between the germline ends. CDR1 is SGHTA, CDR2 FQGTGA, per germline. This CDR3 spans 12 amino acids. The CDR3 here is CASLGGPYEQYF. Here the CDR3 DNA reads TGTGCCAGCCTAGGAGGGCCCTACGAGCAGTACTTC.

The chain carries TRBV15 and TRBJ2-5; D gene ambiguous. Trimming took off 5 bases at V and 1 base at J, with 11 bases between the two ends. This CDR3 is built from 14 residues. Germline values: CDR1 LNHNV, CDR2 YYDKDF (reference sequence). As DNA, the CDR3 is TGTGCCACCAGCGGTAGACTGGTCCAAGAGACCCAGTACTTC. It yields the protein CATSGRLVQETQYF. Variable domain in full (rest from reference TRBV15 and TRBJ2-5): DAMVIQNPRYQVTQFGKPVTLSCSQTLNHNVMYWYQQKSSQAPKLLFHYYDKDFNNEADTPDNFQSRRPNTSFCFLDIRSPGLGDTAMYLCATSGRLVQETQYFGPGTRLLVL.

The chain is built from TRBV4-2 and TRBJ2-1; weak D call: TRBD2 (5 bases). The germline CDR1 and CDR2 sequences are LGHNA and YNFKEQ. Trimming left V 0 bases short and J 10 bases short, with 16 bases between. The CDR3 length is 15 residues. CDR3 nucleotides: TGTGCCAGCAGCCAAGACCCGGGATTTCGCGGGGAGCAGTTCTTC. Protein product: CASSQDPGFRGEQFF.

The chain is built from TRBV28 and TRBJ2-7, with a possible D match to TRBD2 (6 bases). Germline lookup yields CDR1 MDHEN and CDR2 SYDVKM. This CDR3 region has 13 residues. V was cut by 7 bases and J by 2 bases, with 12 bases left in between. CDR3 region: CASMAGTTYEQYF. CDR3 in DNA: TGTGCCAGCATGGCGGGAACAACCTACGAGCAGTACTTC.

This clonotype was picked up a small number of times. The chain is built from TRBV20-1 and TRBJ2-4, with a possible D match to TRBD2 (7 bases). The CDR3 spans 17 residues. V gave up 3 bases and J gave up 0 bases, with 18 bases separating them. CDR1 is DFQATT and CDR2 is SNEGSKA in the germline V gene (reference sequence). CDR3 sequence (DNA): TGCAGTGCTAGTTCGCGGGGGCCGCGACGAGCCAAAAACATTCAGTACTTC. It specifies CSASSRGPRRAKNIQYF.

The chain joins TRBV7-3 to TRBJ2-3; 8 nucleotides agree with TRBD1. From germline, CDR1 is SGHTA and CDR2 FQGTGA. The CDR3 is 12 residues long. J gave up 9 bases and V 2 bases, and 1 base lay outside the gene matches. DNA for the CDR3: TGTGCCAGCAGCTTACGACAGGGGACGCAGTATTTT. Translated, it gives CASSLRQGTQYF.

The chain carries TRBV28 and TRBJ1-5; D possibly corresponds to TRBD1 (5 bases). V lost 2 bases to trimming and J lost 8 bases, with 16 bases between them. The CDR3 spans 15 residues. Per germline, CDR1 MDHEN and CDR2 SYDVKM. The CDR3 sequence: CASSLRGAGTEPQHF. CDR3 DNA sequence: TGTGCCAGCAGTTTACGAGGGGCAGGGACGGAGCCCCAGCATTTT.